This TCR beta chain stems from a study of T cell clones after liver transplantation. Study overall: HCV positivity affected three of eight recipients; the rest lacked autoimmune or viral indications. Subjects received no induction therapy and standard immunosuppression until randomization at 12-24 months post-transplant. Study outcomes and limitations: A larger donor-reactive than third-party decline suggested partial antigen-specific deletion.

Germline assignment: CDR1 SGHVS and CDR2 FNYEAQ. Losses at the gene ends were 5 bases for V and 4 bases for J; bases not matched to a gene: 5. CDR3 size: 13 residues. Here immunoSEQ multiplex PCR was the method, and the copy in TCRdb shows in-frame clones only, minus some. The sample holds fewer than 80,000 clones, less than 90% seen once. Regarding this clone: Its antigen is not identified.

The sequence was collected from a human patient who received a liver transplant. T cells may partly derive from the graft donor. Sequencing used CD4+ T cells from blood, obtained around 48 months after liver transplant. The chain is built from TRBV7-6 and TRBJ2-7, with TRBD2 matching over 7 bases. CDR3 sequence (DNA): TGTGCCAGCAGCCGGGGACTACCTTACGAGCAGTACTTC. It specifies CASSRGLPYEQYF. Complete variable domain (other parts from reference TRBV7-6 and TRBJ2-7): GAGVSQSPRYKVTKRGQDVALRCDPISGHVSLYWYRQALGQGPEFLTYFNYEAQQDKSGLPNDRFSAERPEGSISTLTIQRTEQRDSAMYRCASSRGLPYEQYFGPGTRLTVT.